This T cell receptor beta chain was documented in a study of T cell changes during pregnancy in multiple sclerosis (dated by TCRdb to 2018 to 2020). In the study overall: The study examined how the T cell repertoire changed over the course of pregnancy in women with multiple sclerosis.

Ends trimmed: V by 2 bases, J by 2 bases; bases unmatched to a gene: 1. The CDR3 goes from the cysteine to the phenylalanine over 14 residues. Only the CDR3 part of the read is kept: 42 bases, read in frame from the first base. CDR1 and CDR2, per the germline V gene, are SGHTA and FQGTGA. To note about this clone: Its antigen remains undetermined. Qualities for individual bases were not recorded, and no much larger clone is one base off.

The library was obtained by the immunoSEQ multiplex PCR assay. In TCRdb, the immuneACCESS table is reduced to in-frame sequences with V and J assigned. These tables do not hold every clone; where another copy was compared, an unresolved V gene accounts for under half, and the others remain unexplained. The sample profile shows roughly 80,000 clones; around 93% of them were found once. The ten most abundant clones make up 2.6% of the sample. Here the chain combines TRBV7-3 and TRBJ2-5; 8 nucleotides in the junction match TRBD2. The clonotype comes from a female donor in good health, enrolled as a control in a pregnancy study. The source material was peripheral blood, sampled after pregnancy. The CDR3 is CASSLAGGQETQYF. The DNA is as follows: TGTGCCAGCAGCTTAGCGGGGGGTCAAGAGACCCAGTACTTC.